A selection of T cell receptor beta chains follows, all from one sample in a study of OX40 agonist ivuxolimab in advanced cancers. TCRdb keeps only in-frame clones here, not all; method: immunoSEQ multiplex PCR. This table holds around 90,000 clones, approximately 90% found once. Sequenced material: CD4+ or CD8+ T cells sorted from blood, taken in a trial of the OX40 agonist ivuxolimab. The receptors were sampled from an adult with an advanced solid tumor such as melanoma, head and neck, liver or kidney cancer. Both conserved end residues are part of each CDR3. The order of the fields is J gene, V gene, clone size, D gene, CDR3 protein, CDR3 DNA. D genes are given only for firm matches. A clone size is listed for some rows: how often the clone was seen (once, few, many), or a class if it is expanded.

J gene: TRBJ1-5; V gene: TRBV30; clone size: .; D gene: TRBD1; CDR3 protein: CAWSVGIGDRDLMHQPQHF; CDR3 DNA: TGTGCCTGGAGCGTCGGTATAGGGGACAGGGATTTAATGCATCAGCCCCAGCATTTT
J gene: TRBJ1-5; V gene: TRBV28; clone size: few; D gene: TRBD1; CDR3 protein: CASSLQGTGAQPQHF; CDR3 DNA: TGTGCCAGCAGTTTACAAGGGACAGGGGCTCAGCCCCAGCATTTT
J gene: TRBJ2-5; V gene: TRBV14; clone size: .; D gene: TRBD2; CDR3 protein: CASSQDYSGGQETQYF; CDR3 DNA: TGTGCCAGCAGCCAAGATTATTCGGGGGGCCAAGAGACCCAGTACTTC
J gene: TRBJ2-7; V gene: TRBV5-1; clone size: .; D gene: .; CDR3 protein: CASSLGNNEQYF; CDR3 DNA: TGCGCCAGCAGCTTGGGTAATAACGAGCAGTACTTC
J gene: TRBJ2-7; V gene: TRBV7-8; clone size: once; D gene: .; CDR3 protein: CASSLAEWQGSSYEQYF; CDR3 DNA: TGTGCCAGCAGCTTAGCGGAGTGGCAGGGGAGCTCCTACGAGCAGTACTTC
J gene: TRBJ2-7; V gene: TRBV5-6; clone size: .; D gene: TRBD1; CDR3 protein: CASSFSDRVGVQYF; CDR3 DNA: TGTGCCAGCAGCTTCTCCGACAGGGTTGGAGTGCAGTACTTC
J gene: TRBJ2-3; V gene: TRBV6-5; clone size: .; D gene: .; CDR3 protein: CASKGGDTQYF; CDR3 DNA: TGTGCCAGCAAAGGAGGGGATACGCAGTATTTT
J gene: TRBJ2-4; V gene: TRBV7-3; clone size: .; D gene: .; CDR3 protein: CASSLGRDNIQYF; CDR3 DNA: TGTGCCAGCAGCTTGGGTAGGGACAACATTCAGTACTTC
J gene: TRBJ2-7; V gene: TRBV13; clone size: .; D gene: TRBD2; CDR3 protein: CASSLGLLAGVSYEQYF; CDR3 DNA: TGTGCCAGCAGCTTAGGGCTTCTCGCGGGAGTAAGCTACGAGCAGTACTTC
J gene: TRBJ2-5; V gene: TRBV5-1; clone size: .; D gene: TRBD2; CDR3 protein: CASSSLAGDQETQYF; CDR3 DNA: TGCGCCAGCAGCTCACTAGCGGGTGATCAAGAGACCCAATACTTC
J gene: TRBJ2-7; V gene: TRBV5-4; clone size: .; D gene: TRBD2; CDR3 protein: CASSLSGRDVDEQYF; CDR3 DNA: TGTGCCAGCAGCCTTAGCGGGAGGGATGTCGACGAGCAGTACTTC
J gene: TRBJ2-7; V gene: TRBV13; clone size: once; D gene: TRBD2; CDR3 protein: CASSSWTSGSIYEQYF; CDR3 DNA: TGTGCCAGCAGCTCTTGGACTAGCGGGAGCATCTACGAGCAGTACTTC
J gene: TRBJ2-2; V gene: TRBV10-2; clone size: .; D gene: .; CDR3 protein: CASTLGARTGELFF; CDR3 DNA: TGCGCCAGCACCCTTGGGGCCCGCACCGGGGAGCTGTTTTTT
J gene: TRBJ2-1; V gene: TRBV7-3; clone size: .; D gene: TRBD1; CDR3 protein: CASSYLWDRGYNEQFF; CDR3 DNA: TGTGCCAGCAGCTACCTATGGGACAGGGGTTACAATGAGCAGTTCTTC
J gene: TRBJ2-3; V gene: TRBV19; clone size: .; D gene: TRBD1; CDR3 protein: CASSIDLGDRSDTQYF; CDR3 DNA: TGTGCCAGTAGTATAGATCTCGGGGACAGATCAGATACGCAGTATTTT
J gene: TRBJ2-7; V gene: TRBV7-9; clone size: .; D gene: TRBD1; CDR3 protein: CASSPTGTGYDEQYF; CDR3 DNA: TGTGCCAGCAGCCCGACCGGGACAGGGTACGACGAGCAGTACTTC
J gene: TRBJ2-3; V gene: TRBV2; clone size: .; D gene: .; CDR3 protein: CASSRNGDTQYF; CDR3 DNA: TGTGCCAGCAGTAGAAACGGAGATACGCAGTATTTT
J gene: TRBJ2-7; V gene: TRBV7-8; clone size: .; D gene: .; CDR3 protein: CASSLEHPGAYEQYF; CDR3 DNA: TGTGCCAGCAGCTTAGAGCATCCAGGGGCCTACGAGCAGTACTTC
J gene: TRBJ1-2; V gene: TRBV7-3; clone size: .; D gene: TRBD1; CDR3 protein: CASSSGTGSGYTF; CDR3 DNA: TGTGCCAGCAGCTCCGGGACAGGGTCTGGCTACACCTTC
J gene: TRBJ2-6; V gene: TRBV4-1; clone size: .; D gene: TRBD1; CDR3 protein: CASSVQGASGANVLTF; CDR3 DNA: TGCGCCAGCAGCGTACAGGGGGCGTCTGGGGCCAACGTCCTGACTTTC
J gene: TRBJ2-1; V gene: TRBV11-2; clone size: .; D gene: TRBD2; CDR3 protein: CASSLAASGGKQFF; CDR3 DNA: TGTGCCAGCAGCTTAGCGGCTAGCGGGGGTAAGCAGTTCTTC
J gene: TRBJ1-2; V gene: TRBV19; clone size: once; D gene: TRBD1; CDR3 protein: CASSIADRGNYGYTF; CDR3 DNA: TGTGCCAGTAGTATTGCTGACAGGGGTAACTATGGCTACACCTTC
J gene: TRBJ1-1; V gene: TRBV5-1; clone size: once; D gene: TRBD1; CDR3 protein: CASSRPDRGSEAFF; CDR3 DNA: TGCGCCAGCAGCCGACCAGACAGGGGAAGTGAAGCTTTCTTT
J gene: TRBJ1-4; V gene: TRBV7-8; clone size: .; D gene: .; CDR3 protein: CASSLAYSGGRGEKLFF; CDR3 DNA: TGTGCCAGCAGCTTAGCATATTCGGGGGGCCGCGGTGAAAAACTGTTTTTT